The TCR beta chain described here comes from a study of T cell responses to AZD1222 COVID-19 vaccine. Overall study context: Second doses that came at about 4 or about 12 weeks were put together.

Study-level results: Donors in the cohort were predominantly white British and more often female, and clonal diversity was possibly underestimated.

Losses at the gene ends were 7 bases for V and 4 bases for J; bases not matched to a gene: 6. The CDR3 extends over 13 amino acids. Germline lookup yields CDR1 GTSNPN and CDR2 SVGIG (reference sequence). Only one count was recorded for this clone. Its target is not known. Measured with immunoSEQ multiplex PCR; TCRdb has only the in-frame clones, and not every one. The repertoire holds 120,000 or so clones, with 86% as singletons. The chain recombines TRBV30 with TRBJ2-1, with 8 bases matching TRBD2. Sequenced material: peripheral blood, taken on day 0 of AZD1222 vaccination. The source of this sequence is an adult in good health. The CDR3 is CASKRERYNEQFF. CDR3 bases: TGTGCCTCTAAGCGGGAGAGATACAATGAGCAGTTCTTC.